This T cell receptor (beta chain) was recorded in a study of blood T cell repertoires in acute mononucleosis (dated by TCRdb to 2020 to 2021). Some background on the complete study: Acute-phase samples were taken within 2 weeks of symptom onset, representing the primary response. During acute infection, mean YVL-BR-specific and GLC-BM-specific cells made up about 2% and 1% of blood CD8 T cells. The mean blood EBV load was approximately 3.8 log10 genome copies per million B cells in acute infection and under 3 at convalescence.

The sample's time point label is to be understood as: acute infectious mononucleosis, at clinical presentation within 2 weeks of symptom onset (visit 1). CD8 T cell responses to two immunodominant EBV epitopes, BRLF1 109 (YVL-BR) and BMLF1 280 (GLC-BM), were tracked in the study over primary infection. A positive serum heterophile antibody test and EBV viral capsid antigen-specific IgM indicated primary EBV infection. Total CD8 T cells were first enriched from PBMCs by magnetic positive selection (MACS). Live CD3+ CD8+ tetramer+ cells were sorted on a FACSAria III to over 85% purity. Cells were sorted with a PE-conjugated tetramer loaded with the BRLF1 109-117 peptide. TCR repertoires of EBV epitope-specific CD8 T cells were deep-sequenced directly ex vivo after tetramer sorting, at acute infection and at convalescence. Donors were a few people aged roughly 18 to 29 with clinical acute infectious mononucleosis and laboratory evidence of primary EBV infection. Heparinized peripheral blood was drawn at clinical presentation with mononucleosis symptoms and again about 6 months later. Ficoll-Paque density gradient centrifugation was used to isolate PBMCs.

What the authors observed across the whole study: The cohort comprised only three donors, so group averages rested on very few individuals. Because only a fraction of each donor's blood was analyzed, sampling error might partly explain the low overlap between acute and convalescent clonotypes. For BRLF1 (YVL-BR), TCRalpha CDR3 motifs played a dominant role and TCRbeta a minimal role in TCR repertoire selection. Although only about 9% of unique acute clonotypes carried over into convalescence, these persisting clonotypes made up most of the response, and the remainder were seemingly replaced by new, diverse de novo clonotypes.

Total RNA from at least 9,500 sorted tetramer+ CD8 T cells was reverse transcribed into cDNA for TCR profiling. PCR with primers that anneal to V and J regions amplified CDR3 regions and added unique molecular identifiers to track templates. TCRalpha and TCRbeta chains were profiled using the immunoSEQ platform, including its sequencing and error-correction standards. The authors' pipeline ran thus. Clonal copy numbers were corrected for sequencing and PCR errors, and CDR3s were defined per IMGT conventions. Analysis was restricted to productive rearrangements and performed with immunoSEQ Analyzer versions 2.0 and 3.0, while gene-pairing frequencies underwent further processing in Microsoft Excel. Circos plots were used to display V-J pairings, and MEME together with a custom motifSearch program was used to find CDR3 motifs. The OLGA algorithm was used to calculate the probability of generation of TCR sequences. Clonotypes seen at both visits were called persistent; those seen only acutely were nonpersistent; those seen only at convalescence were de novo. Any amino acid clonotype used by more than one donor was defined as a public TCR. Drawn from immuneACCESS, this table holds only the in-frame rearrangements with V and J called that TCRdb kept. Clones are partly lost; checked studies trace under half to an unresolved V gene and leave the rest unexplained. From that table come the V and J calls and clone size; the DNA was used to work out D and trimming. Recorded for this sample are under 9,500 clones; less than 30% of them occurred a single time. The ten largest clonotypes hold 25% to 30% of the sample.

Germline trimming amounts to 5 bases on V and 0 bases on J, with 11 as the count of junction bases outside the gene matches. Reading from cysteine to phenylalanine, the CDR3 counts 17 amino acids. Only CDR3 DNA is held: 51 bases, read in frame from base 1. CDR1 is given as SNHLY and CDR2 as FYNNEI, both from the germline V gene. This clone was detected only a few times. Base qualities are not recorded, but no much larger clone differs from it by a single base. The receptor's source is a woman in her late teens or twenties with infectious mononucleosis caused by EBV. The sequences come from EBV YVL epitope tetramer+ CD8+ T cells sorted from PBMCs, collected during acute infectious mononucleosis. Reading the label with the study, this specimen's cell subset or site is: CD8 T cells binding a tetramer with EBV BRLF1 109-117 peptide (YVL-BR). Recombination joined TRBV2 with TRBJ2-5; 8 junctional bases match TRBD2. Here is the DNA: TGTGCCAGCAGTTCCATACTAGCGGATAGGTACCAAGAGACCCAGTACTTC. Its translation is CASSSILADRYQETQYF.